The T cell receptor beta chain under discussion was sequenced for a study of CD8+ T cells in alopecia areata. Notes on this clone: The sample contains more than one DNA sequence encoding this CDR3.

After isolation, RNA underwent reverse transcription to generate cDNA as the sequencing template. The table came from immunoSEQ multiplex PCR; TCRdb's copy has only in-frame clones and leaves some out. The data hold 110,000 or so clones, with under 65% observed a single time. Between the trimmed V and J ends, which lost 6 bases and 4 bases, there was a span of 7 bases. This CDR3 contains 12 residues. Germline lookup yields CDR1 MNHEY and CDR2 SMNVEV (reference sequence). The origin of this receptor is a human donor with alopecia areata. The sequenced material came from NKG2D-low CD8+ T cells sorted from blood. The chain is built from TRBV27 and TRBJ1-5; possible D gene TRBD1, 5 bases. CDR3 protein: CASRQGNQPQHF. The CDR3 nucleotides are TGTGCCAGCAGGCAGGGAAATCAGCCCCAGCATTTT.